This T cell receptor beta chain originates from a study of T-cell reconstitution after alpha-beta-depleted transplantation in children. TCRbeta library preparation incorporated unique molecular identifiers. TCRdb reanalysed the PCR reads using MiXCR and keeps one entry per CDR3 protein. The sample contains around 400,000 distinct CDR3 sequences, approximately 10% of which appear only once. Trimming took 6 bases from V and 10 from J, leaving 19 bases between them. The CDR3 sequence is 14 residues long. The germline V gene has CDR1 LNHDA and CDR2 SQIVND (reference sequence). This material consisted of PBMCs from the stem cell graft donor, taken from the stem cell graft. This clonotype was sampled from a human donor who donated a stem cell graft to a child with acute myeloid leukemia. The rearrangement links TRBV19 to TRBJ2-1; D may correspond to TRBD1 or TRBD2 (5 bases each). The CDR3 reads CASSLRGALVEQFF. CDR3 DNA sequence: TGTGCCAGTAGCCTTCGGGGCGCCTTGGTGGAGCAGTTCTTC.